The 23 T cell receptor beta chains below were found in one sample sequenced in a study of cytomegalovirus exposure and HLA in healthy donors. PCR primers comprised 60 Vbeta and 13 Jbeta primers. The table came from immunoSEQ multiplex PCR; TCRdb's copy has only in-frame clones and leaves some out. The data hold about 150,000 clones, with 60% to 85% observed a single time. Material for sequencing was PBMCs. The origin of the receptors is a man between 35 and 55 years old in good health and CMV-seropositive.

The chain couples TRBV28 to TRBJ1-2, with D possibly being TRBD1 (6 bases). The CDR3 has 16 amino acids. With 3 bases removed from V and 4 bases from J, the gap between germline ends came to 18 bases. Germline CDR1 is MDHEN and CDR2 is SYDVKM. The CDR3 sequence: CASSLTGSPGFYGYTF. CDR3 coding DNA: TGTGCCAGCAGTTTGACAGGCTCGCCGGGGTTCTATGGCTACACCTTC.

The chain carries TRBV27 and TRBJ2-1; no clear D gene. In germline, CDR1 is MNHEY, CDR2 SMNVEV (reference sequence). This CDR3 has 15 residues. V was cut by 6 bases and J by 9 bases, with 21 bases left in between. The DNA for the CDR3 is TGTGCCAGCAGCCGGAAAGATTCTAGGCGAGGTGAGCAGTTCTTC. Its translation is CASSRKDSRRGEQFF.

The chain uses TRBV27 and TRBJ2-7; the D is unclear. The CDR3 has 9 residues. Germline V CDR1 and CDR2: MNHEY, SMNVEV (reference sequence). Trimming stripped 9 bases from V and 7 bases from J, with 7 bases between. CDR3 in amino acids: CARVEEQYF. CDR3 DNA sequence: TGTGCCAGAGTTGAGGAGCAGTACTTC.

The chain employs TRBV5-4 and TRBJ2-3; 11 nucleotides align to TRBD1. The trim removed 3 bases at V and 7 bases at J, leaving 7 bases unmatched. The CDR3 sequence is 15 residues long. Germline values: CDR1 SGHNT, CDR2 YYREEE (reference sequence). The DNA for the CDR3 is TGTGCCAGCAGCTCACGGGACAGGGGGTTGAATACGCAGTATTTT. Its protein is CASSSRDRGLNTQYF.

The chain carries TRBV5-6 and TRBJ2-3; 9 positions agree with TRBD2. Germline loops: CDR1 SGHDT, CDR2 YYEEEE. This CDR3 region has 17 residues. With 1 base clipped from V and 2 bases from J, the junction kept 8 bases outside the gene matches. CDR3 sequence: CASSLTGLAGFTDTQYF. CDR3 bases: TGTGCCAGCAGCTTGACCGGGCTAGCGGGATTCACAGATACGCAGTATTTT.

This clone has just a few counts. V is TRBV5-1 and J is TRBJ2-7; the match to TRBD2 covers 10 bases. This CDR3 contains 16 residues. The V gene's germline CDR1 is SGHRS and CDR2 YFSETQ. Germline trimming cut 5 bases from V and 2 bases from J; bases unmatched to any gene: 10. This chain's CDR3 is CASSSGRRGGAYEQYF. In DNA, the CDR3 is TGCGCCAGCAGTAGCGGGAGGAGGGGTGGGGCCTACGAGCAGTACTTC.

The J gene is TRBJ2-1, the V gene TRBV27, with 8 positions matching TRBD2. V lost 5 bases and J lost 7; bases outside the gene matches: 16. The germline gives CDR1 MNHEY, CDR2 SMNVEV (reference sequence). The CDR3 totals 17 residues. The CDR3 bases are TGTGCCAGCAGTCCCCAAAGGGGACTAGGGTTGGGGAATGAGCAGTTCTTC. Translation gives CASSPQRGLGLGNEQFF.

The chain recombines TRBV4-1 with TRBJ1-1, with 10 bases matching TRBD1. The germline V gene has CDR1 MGHRA and CDR2 YSYEKL. The CDR3 runs 15 residues. Trimming cost V 4 bases and J 9 bases; bases outside gene matches: 11. CDR3 nucleotide sequence: TGCGCCAGCAGCCTAGACCTGACAGGGGGCCTTCAAGCTTTCTTT. This codes for CASSLDLTGGLQAFF.

The J gene is TRBJ2-5, the V gene TRBV5-1, with 8 bases that match TRBD2. CDR1 is SGHRS and CDR2 is YFSETQ in the germline V gene. V lost 4 bases to trimming and J lost 4 bases; unmatched junction nucleotides: 12. The CDR3 spans 16 residues. Here the CDR3 reads CASSPQAGEVGETQYF. The CDR3 DNA sequence: TGCGCCAGCAGCCCGCAAGCGGGAGAGGTAGGAGAGACCCAGTACTTC.

This rearrangement joins TRBV19 to TRBJ1-1; D is possibly TRBD1 (6 bases). This CDR3 has 13 amino acids. Germline-derived CDR1 and CDR2 are LNHDA and SQIVND (reference sequence). V was clipped by 3 bases and J by 3 bases, with 8 bases between them. In DNA, the CDR3 is TGTGCCAGTAGTATCGGGACACACACTGAAGCTTTCTTT. This sequence encodes CASSIGTHTEAFF. The complete variable domain, with remaining parts taken from reference TRBV19 and TRBJ1-1, reads DGGITQSPKYLFRKEGQNVTLSCEQNLNHDAMYWYRQDPGQGLRLIYYSQIVNDFQKGDIAEGYSVSREKKESFPLTVTSAQKNPTAFYLCASSIGTHTEAFFGQGTRLTVV.

This clone was found once. The chain's CDR3 is CASGRTTGGGETQYF. The CDR3 nucleotides are TGTGCCAGCGGACGAACGACAGGGGGGGGAGAGACCCAGTACTTC. The chain is built from TRBV6-6 and TRBJ2-5; 9 bases are shared with TRBD1. This CDR3 comprises 15 residues. The germline CDR1 and CDR2 sequences are MNHNY and SVGAGI (reference sequence). J lost 4 bases, V lost 8 bases, and 11 bases had no gene match.

The chain recombines TRBV7-2 with TRBJ2-3, with D hard to call. Trimming shortened V by 4 bases and J by 4 bases, and 9 bases separated the two germline ends. CDR1 and CDR2 (germline): SGHTA, FQGNSA. This CDR3 has 13 residues. The CDR3 loop reads CASSSTYSDTQYF. In DNA form, the CDR3 reads TGTGCCAGCAGCTCTACCTACTCAGATACGCAGTATTTT.

The chain couples TRBV13 to TRBJ2-1, with 8 bases matching TRBD2. Germline CDR1 reads PRHDT; CDR2 reads FYEKMQ (reference sequence). The V and J ends lost 4 bases and 0 bases, in that order; junction bases with no gene match: 8. The CDR3 consists of 17 residues. The CDR3 sequence is CASSSKREPSSYNEQFF. The CDR3 DNA reads as TGTGCCAGCAGCTCCAAGCGGGAGCCCAGCTCCTACAATGAGCAGTTCTTC.

This clone was observed a handful of times. The J gene is TRBJ1-3, the V gene TRBV5-4, with no clear D. The CDR3 covers 14 residues. The germline CDR1 and CDR2 sequences are SGHNT and YYREEE (reference sequence). The V end lost 2 bases, the J end lost 2 bases, and 8 bases lay between the germline ends. The CDR3 DNA sequence: TGTGCCAGCAGCTTATCCACAACTGGAAACACCATATATTTT. It is translated as CASSLSTTGNTIYF.

J is TRBJ1-1 and V is TRBV28, with 7 nucleotides matching TRBD1. The CDR3 covers 13 residues. Germline CDR1 is MDHEN and CDR2 is SYDVKM. With 6 bases clipped from V and 7 bases from J, the junction kept 8 bases outside the gene matches. CDR3 coding DNA: TGTGCCAGCAGCCGCATCAGGGGGAGTGAAGCTTTCTTT. Translation: CASSRIRGSEAFF.

The rearrangement links TRBV9 to TRBJ2-5; tentatively, D is TRBD2 (6 bases). Germline assignment: CDR1 SGDLS and CDR2 YYNGEE. V was clipped by 0 bases and J by 4 bases, with 13 bases between them. The CDR3 runs 15 residues. The CDR3 here is CASSVAPRERETQYF. For the CDR3, the DNA is TGTGCCAGCAGCGTAGCCCCGCGGGAACGAGAGACCCAGTACTTC.

V and J are TRBV11-1 and TRBJ1-1, with 7 positions matching TRBD1. CDR3 length equals 15 residues. The germline V gene encodes CDR1 SGHAT and CDR2 FQDESV (reference sequence). V shed 8 bases, J shed 1 base, and the junction held 10 bases outside the gene matches. The CDR3 DNA reads TGTGCCAGCCAATTGAGAGGGGGCGCGAACACTGAAGCTTTCTTT. This sequence encodes CASQLRGGANTEAFF.

The genes are TRBV19 and TRBJ2-7; 8 positions match TRBD2. The junction had 13 bases not matched to a gene; V was cut back by 10 bases and J by 2 bases. This CDR3 has 15 residues. CDR1 is LNHDA and CDR2 is SQIVND in the germline V gene (reference sequence). This CDR3 reads CATREGGAPPYEQYF. CDR3 in DNA: TGTGCCACTCGGGAGGGGGGAGCCCCCCCCTACGAGCAGTACTTC.

This clone showed up just a few times. The DNA of the CDR3 is TGTGCCAGCAGCTTAGCCGGGAGCTACGAGCAGTACTTC. The encoded protein is CASSLAGSYEQYF. This rearrangement joins TRBV7-2 to TRBJ2-7, with D possibly being TRBD2 (6 bases). The CDR3 has 13 residues. Germline lookup yields CDR1 SGHTA and CDR2 FQGNSA. Trimming left V 0 bases short and J 3 bases short, with 6 bases between.

This clone was seen more than once but under ten times. The chain recombines TRBV11-2 with TRBJ2-7; no definite D call. From germline, CDR1 is SGHAT and CDR2 FQNNGV. The CDR3 sequence is 13 residues long. Between the trimmed V and J ends, which lost 6 bases and 2 bases, there was a span of 11 bases. The CDR3 region is CASSLDNPYEQYF. The CDR3 DNA reads TGTGCCAGCAGTCTTGACAACCCCTACGAGCAGTACTTC. Full variable domain (missing parts from reference TRBV11-2 and TRBJ2-7): EAGVAQSPRYKIIEKRQSVAFWCNPISGHATLYWYQQILGQGPKLLIQFQNNGVVDDSQLPKDRFSAERLKGVDSTLKIQPAKLEDSAVYLCASSLDNPYEQYFGPGTRLTVT.

This clone came up once. The V and J genes are TRBV6-1 and TRBJ2-7, with TRBD1 as a possible D gene (6 bases). This CDR3 region has 14 residues. Germline CDR1 is MNHNS and CDR2 is SASEGT. Trimming left V 4 bases short and J 3 bases short, with 13 bases between. The CDR3 DNA reads as TGTGCCAGCAGTGTGACAGGACCTTACTACGAGCAGTACTTC. It is translated as CASSVTGPYYEQYF.

This sequence joins TRBV10-1 and TRBJ2-1, with a weak D call TRBD2 (6 bases). CDR1 WNHNN and CDR2 SYGVQD come from the germline V gene (reference sequence). This CDR3 is built from 15 residues. V gave up 0 bases and J gave up 8 bases, with 14 bases separating them. CDR3 DNA sequence: TGCGCCAGCAGTGAGTCGATCTTTCGGGAGCATGAGCAGTTCTTC. This gives the protein CASSESIFREHEQFF.

This clone showed up just a few times. The V gene is TRBV5-1, the J gene TRBJ2-5, with D uncertain. The CDR3 spans 13 residues. Trimming removed 0 bases from V and 2 bases from J, with 5 bases in between. CDR1 is SGHRS, CDR2 YFSETQ, per germline. The CDR3: CASSLAQQETQYF. The CDR3 DNA follows: TGCGCCAGCAGCTTGGCGCAGCAAGAGACCCAGTACTTC.